The 5 T cell receptor beta chains below come from one sample, sequenced in a study of T cells expressing NK-cell markers. TCRdb re-called the 5' RACE reads and shows each CDR3 protein once, DNA omitted. The sample spans about 370,000 distinct CDR3 sequences; the ten largest clones claim about 10%. Sample: blood T cells: a sorted CD56 or NKG2C T cell subset, CD4+ or CD8+ T cells, or bulk PBMC T cells (not recorded which). The receptors were gathered from a woman aged 45-65 years in good health.

The chain has TRBV28 and TRBJ2-5; TCRdb names TRBD1, which stays unverified in the absence of DNA. The germline V gene has CDR1 MDHEN and CDR2 SYDVKM. The CDR3 contains 13 residues. CDR3 in amino acids: CASVPPGLETQYF.

The chain employs TRBV25-1 and TRBJ1-2; checking the TCRdb D call of TRBD1 is not possible without DNA. This CDR3 contains 14 residues. The V gene's germline CDR1 is MGHDK and CDR2 SYGVNS. CDR3 amino acids: CASSAGTGYYGYTF.

The chain carries TRBV11-2 and TRBJ2-3; TCRdb lists TRBD1, though no DNA is available to test this call. The length of the CDR3 is 16 residues. Germline V gene lookup returns CDR1 SGHAT and CDR2 FQNNGV. CDR3 in amino acids: CASSLGTGRGVDTQYF.

V usage is TRBV20-1 and J usage is TRBJ2-7. The CDR3 is made up of 14 amino acids. From germline, CDR1 is DFQATT and CDR2 SNEGSKA (reference sequence). The CDR3 is CSARDRQRIYEQYF.

This chain joins TRBV7-3 and TRBJ2-1. This CDR3 has 13 residues. Germline CDR1 reads SGHTA; CDR2 reads FQGTGA. The CDR3 spells CASSLNDYNEQFF.